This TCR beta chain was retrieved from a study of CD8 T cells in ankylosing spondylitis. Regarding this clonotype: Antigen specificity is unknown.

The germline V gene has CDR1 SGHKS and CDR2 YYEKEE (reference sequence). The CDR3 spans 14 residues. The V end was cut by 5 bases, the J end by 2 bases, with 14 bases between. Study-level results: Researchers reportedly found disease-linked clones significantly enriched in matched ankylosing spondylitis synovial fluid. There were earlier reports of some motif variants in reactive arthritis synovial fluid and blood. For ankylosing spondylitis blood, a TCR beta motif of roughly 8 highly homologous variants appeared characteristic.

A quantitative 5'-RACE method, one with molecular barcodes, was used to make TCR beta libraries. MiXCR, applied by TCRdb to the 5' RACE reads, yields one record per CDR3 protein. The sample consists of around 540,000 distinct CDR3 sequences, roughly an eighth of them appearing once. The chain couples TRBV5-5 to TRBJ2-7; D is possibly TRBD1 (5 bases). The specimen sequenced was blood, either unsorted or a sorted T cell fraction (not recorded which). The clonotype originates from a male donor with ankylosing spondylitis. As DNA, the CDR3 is TGTGCCAGCAGTCTCTGGCAGGGCCCCTACGAGCAGTACTTC. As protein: CASSLWQGPYEQYF. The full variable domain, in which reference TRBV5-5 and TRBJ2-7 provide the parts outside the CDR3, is DAGVTQSPTHLIKTRGQQVTLRCSPISGHKSVSWYQQVLGQGPQFIFQYYEKEERGRGNFPDRFSARQFPNYSSELNVNALLLGDSALYLCASSLWQGPYEQYFGPGTRLTVT.